A selection of T cell receptor beta chains follows, all from one sample in a study of blood T cells in healthy people across ages. Each CDR3 protein is one row after TCRdb ran MiXCR on the 5' RACE reads. In the table there are about 780,000 distinct CDR3 sequences, around half of which are singletons. Sequencing input: blood. The source of these receptors is an elderly man in good health. The CDR3 runs from the conserved cysteine through the conserved F or W. The D gene is left open where the match is weak. A row's size may be missing; if present it is once, few, many or a size class.

>TRBV12-3/TRBV12-4|TRBJ1-2|.|TRBD1
CASSRDRDYGCTF
TGTGCCAGCAGCCGGGACAGGGACTATGGCTGCACCTTC
>TRBV27|TRBJ2-4|.|TRBD1
CASAHLGTGVNRAKNIQYF
TGTGCCAGCGCGCACCTCGGGACAGGGGTGAATCGGGCCAAAAACATTCAGTACTTC
>TRBV19|TRBJ2-1|few|.
CASSVTSTNEQFF
TGTGCCAGTAGTGTGACTAGTACCAATGAGCAGTTCTTC
>TRBV7-9|TRBJ1-2|.|.
CASRAAGMNYGYTF
TGTGCCAGCAGGGCGGCAGGGATGAACTATGGCTACACCTTC
>TRBV4-1|TRBJ1-5|few|.
CASSQEPHTVQPQHF
TGCGCCAGCAGCCAGGAACCTCATACAGTTCAGCCCCAGCATTTT
>TRBV12-3/TRBV12-4|TRBJ2-7|.|TRBD2
CASSPGTSGRVSQYF
TGTGCCAGCAGTCCCGGGACTAGCGGGAGGGTGTCGCAGTACTTC
>TRBV7-2|TRBJ2-3|few|.
CASASEMNTQYF
TGTGCCAGCGCGTCGGAGATGAATACGCAGTATTTT
>TRBV7-9|TRBJ2-3|.|.
CASRPDVSTDTQYF
TGTGCCAGCAGGCCCGACGTTAGCACAGATACGCAGTATTTT
>TRBV4-2|TRBJ2-7|.|.
CASSQGGNDYEQYF
TGTGCCAGCAGCCAAGGAGGGAACGACTACGAGCAGTACTTC
>TRBV20-1|TRBJ1-5|.|.
CSARDARDYSNQPQHF
TGCAGTGCTAGAGATGCCAGGGACTATAGCAATCAGCCCCAGCATTTT
>TRBV7-3|TRBJ2-3|.|.
CASSRTGSTDTQYF
TGTGCCAGCAGTAGAACCGGGAGCACAGATACGCAGTATTTT
>TRBV12-3/TRBV12-4|TRBJ2-5|many|.
CASRVAGVETQYF
TGTGCCAGCAGAGTGGCAGGGGTGGAGACCCAGTACTTC
>TRBV6-2/TRBV6-3|TRBJ2-1|few|.
CASSYSGFGGGNEQFF
TGTGCCAGCAGTTACTCCGGGTTTGGGGGTGGCAATGAGCAGTTCTTC
>TRBV5-1|TRBJ2-7|few|.
CASSLSPPSGEQYF
TGCGCCAGCAGCTTGAGCCCCCCATCAGGCGAGCAGTACTTC
>TRBV29-1|TRBJ2-7|few|.
CSAQTDTYEQYF
TGCAGCGCACAGACTGATACCTACGAGCAGTACTTC
>TRBV20-1|TRBJ2-1|few|TRBD2
CSARTGTSVTNEQFF
TGCAGTGCTCGGACCGGGACTAGCGTAACAAATGAGCAGTTCTTC
>TRBV20-1|TRBJ2-1|.|TRBD1
CSADDRARSYNEQFF
TGCAGTGCTGACGACAGGGCTCGGTCCTACAATGAGCAGTTCTTC
>TRBV4-3|TRBJ2-3|few|.
CASSQAPGTRADTQYF
TGCGCCAGCAGCCAAGCACCGGGGACCCGGGCAGATACGCAGTATTTT
>TRBV20-1|TRBJ2-2|.|.
CSARAGQNTGELFF
TGCAGTGCTAGAGCTGGGCAGAACACCGGGGAGCTGTTTTTT
>TRBV25-1|TRBJ1-4|.|.
CASSEMGLATNEKLFF
TGTGCCAGCAGTGAAATGGGGCTGGCGACTAATGAAAAACTGTTTTTT
>TRBV20-1|TRBJ2-7|.|.
CSASGSDSSYEQYF
TGCAGTGCTAGTGGTAGCGATAGCTCCTACGAGCAGTACTTC
>TRBV20-1|TRBJ2-3|.|.
CSASHFGGGTDTQYF
TGCAGTGCCAGCCACTTCGGGGGAGGCACAGATACGCAGTATTTT
>TRBV29-1|TRBJ2-1|few|TRBD2
CSVGLAGGSSYNEQFF
TGCAGCGTTGGCCTAGCGGGGGGCAGCTCCTACAATGAGCAGTTCTTC
>TRBV7-8|TRBJ2-7|few|TRBD1
CASSRDSGYYEQYF
TGTGCCAGCAGCCGGGACAGCGGCTACTACGAGCAGTACTTC
>TRBV6-6|TRBJ1-2|many|.
CASSPQDTHRLKGYTF
TGTGCCAGCAGTCCCCAGGACACCCACAGATTGAAGGGCTACACCTTC
>TRBV20-1|TRBJ2-3|few|.
CSALLQSGTDTQYF
TGCAGTGCTTTACTCCAATCAGGGACAGATACGCAGTATTTT
>TRBV27|TRBJ2-7|.|TRBD1
CASSLQGAGNEQYF
TGTGCCAGCAGTCTACAGGGGGCGGGCAACGAGCAGTACTTC
>TRBV12-3/TRBV12-4|TRBJ1-6|few|TRBD1
CASSSRTGVNSPLHF
TGTGCCAGCAGTTCCAGGACAGGGGTCAATTCACCCCTCCACTTT
>TRBV3-1|TRBJ1-5|.|.
CASSQDPTGNQPQHF
TGTGCCAGCAGCCAAGACCCCACAGGGAATCAGCCCCAGCATTTT
>TRBV25-1|TRBJ2-3|.|.
CASSEFASAAYF
TGTGCCAGCAGTGAATTTGCGTCGGCGGCGTATTTT
>TRBV12-3/TRBV12-4|TRBJ1-2|.|.
CASKTTGKGYGYTF
TGTGCCAGCAAGACTACAGGGAAGGGGTATGGCTACACCTTC
>TRBV20-1|TRBJ2-3|.|.
CSAPGPEADTQYF
TGCAGTGCTCCCGGACCTGAGGCAGATACGCAGTATTTT
>TRBV7-2|TRBJ2-3|many|TRBD2
CASSLDQASGSYTQYF
TGTGCCAGCAGCTTAGATCAGGCTAGCGGGAGCTACACGCAGTATTTT
>TRBV4-2|TRBJ1-6|many|.
CASSQNPGGGNSPLHF
TGTGCCAGCAGCCAAAACCCGGGGGGCGGCAATTCACCCCTCCACTTT
>TRBV12-3/TRBV12-4|TRBJ1-2|once|.
CASSLDAGAYTF
TGTGCCAGCAGTTTAGATGCAGGGGCCTACACCTTC
>TRBV6-6|TRBJ2-2|.|.
CASSYSLTIGELFF
TGTGCCAGCAGCTACTCGCTGACAATCGGGGAGCTGTTTTTT
>TRBV28|TRBJ2-7|few|.
CASSLFTGGSYNEQYF
TGTGCCAGCAGTTTATTTACGGGGGGCAGCTACAATGAGCAGTACTTC